Shown below are 9 T cell receptor beta chains from a single sample sequenced in a study of cytomegalovirus exposure and HLA in healthy donors. Primers included in the PCR were 60 Vbeta and 13 Jbeta primers. TCRdb's table, derived via immunoSEQ multiplex PCR, lists solely in-frame clones and lacks some. The sample lists 150,000 to 170,000 clones, 65% to 80% occurring once. The sequenced sample was PBMCs. The receptor set was obtained from a middle-aged woman in good health and CMV-seronegative.

The CDR3 DNA reads as TGTGCCAGCAGCCAGGCCCCCCTTAACTATGGCTACACCTTC. This sequence encodes CASSQAPLNYGYTF. The chain couples TRBV9 to TRBJ1-2; D call uncertain. Trimming removed 4 bases from V and 1 base from J, with 11 bases in between. CDR1 SGDLS and CDR2 YYNGEE come from the germline V gene. This CDR3 is 14 amino acids long.

The V and J genes are TRBV7-6 and TRBJ2-7, with 13 bases lining up with TRBD2. In germline, CDR1 is SGHVS, CDR2 FNYEAQ. This CDR3 spans 18 amino acids. V shed 2 bases, J shed 1 base, and the junction held 8 bases outside the gene matches. The CDR3 loop reads CASSLKLAGGPESYEQYF. Here the CDR3 DNA reads TGTGCCAGCAGCTTAAAACTAGCGGGAGGGCCGGAGTCCTACGAGCAGTACTTC.

The V gene is TRBV27, the J gene TRBJ2-7; 8 bases agree with TRBD1. V gave up 2 bases and J gave up 6 bases; unmatched junction bases: 6. Germline assignment: CDR1 MNHEY and CDR2 SMNVEV (reference sequence). The length of the CDR3 is 14 residues. DNA of the CDR3: TGTGCCAGCAGTTTACAGGGGGCGCGGACCGAGCAGTACTTC. As protein: CASSLQGARTEQYF.

This chain links TRBV28 with TRBJ2-5, with 9 bases that match TRBD1. Trimming removed 2 bases from V and 10 bases from J; junction bases left unmatched: 11. The CDR3 loop spans 15 amino acids. Germline CDR1 and CDR2: MDHEN and SYDVKM. DNA of the CDR3: TGTGCCAGCAGTTTAGCCGGGACAGGGAGCTTGAGCCAGTACTTC. It encodes CASSLAGTGSLSQYF.

This chain uses TRBV28 with TRBJ2-3, with D possibly matching TRBD1 (5 bases). Trimming pared 7 bases from V and 6 bases from J, leaving 23 bases between. From germline, CDR1 is MDHEN and CDR2 SYDVKM. This CDR3 comprises 16 residues. This chain's CDR3 is CASMSNLGQKEDTQYF. CDR3 in DNA: TGTGCCAGCATGTCTAATTTGGGGCAGAAGGAGGATACGCAGTATTTT.

The genes are TRBV25-1 and TRBJ1-1; weak D call: TRBD1 (5 bases). Germline CDR1 is MGHDK and CDR2 is SYGVNS. The CDR3 is 13 amino acids. V was trimmed by 0 bases and J by 10 bases, leaving 12 bases between them. CDR3 in DNA: TGTGCCAGCAGTGAATATGGGGGAGGTGTAGCTTTCTTT. Protein: CASSEYGGGVAFF.

The chain is built from TRBV7-6 and TRBJ2-5; 9 nucleotides match TRBD2. Germline V CDR1 and CDR2: SGHVS, FNYEAQ. The V gene end was trimmed by 2 bases and the J gene end by 1 base; junction bases not matched to a gene: 2. The CDR3 runs 15 residues. CDR3 protein: CASSLTSGLQETQYF. The CDR3 bases are TGTGCCAGCAGCTTAACTAGCGGGCTCCAAGAGACCCAGTACTTC.

This clone was counted a single time. This sequence joins TRBV9 and TRBJ1-6, with D maybe TRBD1 (6 bases). Germline assignment: CDR1 SGDLS and CDR2 YYNGEE. V lost 2 bases and J 5 bases, leaving 11 bases between the germline ends. The CDR3 length is 15 residues. For the CDR3, the DNA is TGTGCCAGCAGCGTTTCGACAGGTGATAATTCACCCCTCCACTTT. Translation: CASSVSTGDNSPLHF.

The chain is built from TRBV27 and TRBJ1-1, with 7 bases identical to TRBD1. Germline trimming cut 4 bases from V and 8 bases from J; bases unmatched to any gene: 10. The CDR3 loop spans 14 amino acids. In germline, CDR1 is MNHEY, CDR2 SMNVEV (reference sequence). The CDR3 DNA sequence: TGTGCCAGCAGTTCCCCCCGGGACAGCCGAGAAGCTTTCTTT. Residues: CASSSPRDSREAFF.